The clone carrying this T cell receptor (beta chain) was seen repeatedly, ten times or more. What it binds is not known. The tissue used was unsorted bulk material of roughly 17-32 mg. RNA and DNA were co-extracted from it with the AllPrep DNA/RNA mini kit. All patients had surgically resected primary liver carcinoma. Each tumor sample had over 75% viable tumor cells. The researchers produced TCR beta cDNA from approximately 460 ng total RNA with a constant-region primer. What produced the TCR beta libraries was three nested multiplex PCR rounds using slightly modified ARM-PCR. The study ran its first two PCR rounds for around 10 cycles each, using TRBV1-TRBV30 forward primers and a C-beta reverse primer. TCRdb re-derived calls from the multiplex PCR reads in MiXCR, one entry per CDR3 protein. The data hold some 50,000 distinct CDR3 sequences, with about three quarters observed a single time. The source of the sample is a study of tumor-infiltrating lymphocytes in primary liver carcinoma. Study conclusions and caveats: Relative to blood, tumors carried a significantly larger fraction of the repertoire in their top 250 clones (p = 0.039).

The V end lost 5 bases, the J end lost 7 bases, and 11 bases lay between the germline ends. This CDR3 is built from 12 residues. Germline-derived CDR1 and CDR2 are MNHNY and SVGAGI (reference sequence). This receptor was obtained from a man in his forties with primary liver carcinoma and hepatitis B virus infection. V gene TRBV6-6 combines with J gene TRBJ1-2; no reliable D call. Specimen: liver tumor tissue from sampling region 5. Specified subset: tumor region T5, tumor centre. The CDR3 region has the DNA TGTGCCAGCAGTCTTCCGACGCGTGGCTACACCTTC. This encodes CASSLPTRGYTF.